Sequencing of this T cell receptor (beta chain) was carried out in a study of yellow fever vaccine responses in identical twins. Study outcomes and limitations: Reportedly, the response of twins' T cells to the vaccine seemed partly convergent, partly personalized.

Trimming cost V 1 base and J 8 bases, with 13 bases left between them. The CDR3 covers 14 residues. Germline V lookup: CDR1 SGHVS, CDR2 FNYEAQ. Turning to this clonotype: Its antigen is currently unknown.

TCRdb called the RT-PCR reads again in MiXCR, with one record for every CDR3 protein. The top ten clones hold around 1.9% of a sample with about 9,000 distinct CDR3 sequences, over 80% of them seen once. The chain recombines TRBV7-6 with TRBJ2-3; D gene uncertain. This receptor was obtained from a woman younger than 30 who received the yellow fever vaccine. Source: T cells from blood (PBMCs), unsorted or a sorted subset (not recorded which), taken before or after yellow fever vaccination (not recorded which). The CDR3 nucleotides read TGTGCCAGCAGCTTAGATGTCTATATCCCTACGCAGTATTTT. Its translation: CASSLDVYIPTQYF.